These T cell receptor beta chains were read from a single sample in a study of blood T cells in healthy people across ages. One entry per CDR3 protein, called by TCRdb with MiXCR from the 5' RACE reads. The table records around 1,100,000 distinct CDR3 sequences, more than 30% of them present only once. The sample taken for sequencing was blood. These receptors all come from a young man in good health. Both conserved end residues are part of each CDR3. The D gene is left open where the match is weak. Not all rows give a size; the values are once, few, many and, for expanded clones, a class.

clone size	D gene	V gene	J gene	CDR3 protein	CDR3 DNA
NA	NA	TRBV11-2	TRBJ1-6	CASLRSYNSPLHF	TGTGCCAGCCTGCGCTCCTATAATTCACCCCTCCACTTT
few	NA	TRBV20-1	TRBJ1-2	CSAREQGFGDYGYTF	TGCAGTGCTAGGGAACAGGGTTTCGGGGACTATGGCTACACCTTC
many	TRBD2	TRBV11-2	TRBJ2-3	CASSSTSGATDTQYF	TGTGCCAGCAGCTCCACTAGCGGGGCGACAGATACGCAGTATTTT
NA	TRBD1	TRBV3-1	TRBJ1-4	CASSLQGGRDEKLFF	TGTGCCAGCAGCCTCCAGGGGGGGAGAGATGAAAAACTGTTTTTT
NA	NA	TRBV7-9	TRBJ1-6	CASSLEPGGSPLHF	TGTGCCAGCAGCTTAGAGCCAGGTGGTTCACCCCTCCACTTT
NA	TRBD1	TRBV7-2	TRBJ1-2	CASSSSATGRNYGYTF	TGTGCCAGCAGCTCTTCCGCGACAGGGCGGAACTATGGCTACACCTTC
few	NA	TRBV29-1	TRBJ1-2	CSVEDPPAENYGYTF	TGCAGCGTTGAAGATCCCCCGGCAGAAAACTATGGCTACACCTTC
NA	NA	TRBV7-3	TRBJ2-1	CASSVCLLRDEQFF	TGTGCCAGCAGCGTCTGTCTCCTCCGAGATGAGCAGTTCTTC
NA	TRBD1	TRBV5-1	TRBJ1-1	CASSPWDRRNTEAFF	TGCGCCAGCAGCCCATGGGACAGAAGGAACACTGAAGCTTTCTTT
NA	NA	TRBV29-1	TRBJ1-1	CSVDPSGFDTEAFF	TGCAGCGTTGACCCCTCAGGGTTCGACACTGAAGCTTTCTTT
once	TRBD1	TRBV12-3/TRBV12-4	TRBJ1-6	CASSPRDRGISPLHF	TGTGCCAGCAGTCCCCGGGACAGGGGCATTAGCCCCCTCCACTTT
NA	NA	TRBV11-1	TRBJ2-1	CASSSRGYEQFF	TGTGCCAGCAGCTCGAGAGGGTATGAGCAGTTCTTC
few	TRBD2	TRBV9	TRBJ2-5	CASSVGEGKTQYF	TGTGCCAGCAGCGTAGGGGAGGGGAAGACCCAGTACTTC
NA	NA	TRBV28	TRBJ2-2	CASSLLAGATGELFF	TGTGCCAGCAGTTTATTAGCAGGAGCCACCGGGGAGCTGTTTTTT
NA	NA	TRBV7-8	TRBJ2-1	CAGSSGSNEQFF	TGTGCCGGCAGCTCAGGGTCCAATGAGCAGTTCTTC
NA	TRBD1	TRBV12-5	TRBJ1-1	CASVGTGGNTEAFF	TGTGCTAGTGTGGGAACAGGGGGCAACACTGAAGCTTTCTTT
few	TRBD1	TRBV5-6	TRBJ2-7	CASSTRTGRNKQYF	TGTGCCAGCAGCACAAGGACAGGGAGGAATAAGCAGTACTTC
few	NA	TRBV7-9	TRBJ1-5	CASSLTDTNQPQHF	TGTGCCAGCAGCTTAACCGACACAAATCAGCCCCAGCATTTT
few	NA	TRBV28	TRBJ1-2	CASSLTVRRGYTF	TGTGCCAGCAGTTTAACGGTGAGAAGGGGCTACACCTTC
many	NA	TRBV7-3	TRBJ2-3	CASSLGGSSDTQYF	TGTGCCAGCAGCTTAGGGGGGTCCTCAGATACGCAGTATTTT
NA	NA	TRBV2	TRBJ1-2	CASSVGGGNGYTF	TGTGCCAGCAGTGTTGGGGGGGGCAATGGCTACACCTTC
few	NA	TRBV18	TRBJ1-5	CASSPGGGSDQPQHF	TGTGCCAGCTCACCAGGAGGGGGAAGCGACCAGCCCCAGCATTTT
few	TRBD1	TRBV5-1	TRBJ2-5	CASSTQQGAGETQYF	TGCGCCAGCAGCACGCAGCAGGGGGCTGGGGAGACCCAGTACTTC
NA	NA	TRBV9	TRBJ1-5	CASSVAGDGNQPQHF	TGTGCCAGCAGCGTAGCGGGGGATGGCAATCAGCCCCAGCATTTT
NA	NA	TRBV4-3	TRBJ1-2	CASSQRVGDAYGYTF	TGCGCCAGCAGCCAACGAGTGGGCGATGCCTATGGCTACACCTTC
few	TRBD2	TRBV29-1	TRBJ2-3	CSVRAGGRGDTQYF	TGCAGCGTTCGCGCGGGGGGTCGCGGGGATACGCAGTATTTT
NA	NA	TRBV25-1	TRBJ1-2	CASSDSNRPLYGYTF	TGTGCCAGCAGTGATAGTAACAGACCCCTCTATGGCTACACCTTC
NA	NA	TRBV6-6	TRBJ2-1	CASSYGGINEQFF	TGTGCCAGCAGTTACGGCGGGATCAATGAGCAGTTCTTC
NA	NA	TRBV27	TRBJ1-2	CASSREGIRGYTF	TGTGCCAGTTCCCGAGAGGGAATTCGTGGCTACACCTTC